The rows below give T cell receptor beta chains drawn from one sample of a study of T-cell reconstitution after alpha-beta-depleted transplantation in children. TCRdb independently ran MiXCR on the PCR reads; one entry per CDR3 protein. The sample holds roughly 500,000 distinct CDR3 sequences, over 9.5% seen once. The specimen comprised PBMCs, sampled before TCRalphabeta/CD19-depleted stem cell transplant. These receptors came from a child aged 2 to 10 with inherited bone marrow failure, due to receive a stem cell transplant. The CDR3 runs from the conserved cysteine through the conserved F or W. The order of the fields is clone size, D gene, CDR3 length, V gene, J gene, CDR3 protein, CDR3 DNA. A D gene is named only where the DNA matches it firmly. Clone size is shown for a subset of rows, as once, few, many or a class of expanded clone.

>.|.|12|TRBV20-1|TRBJ2-7
CSARKGVYLQYF
TGCAGTGCTAGAAAGGGTGTGTACTTGCAGTACTTC
>.|TRBD1|17|TRBV5-1|TRBJ2-2
CASSWGTVLDNTGELFF
TGCGCCAGCAGCTGGGGGACAGTTTTAGACAACACCGGGGAGCTGTTTTTT
>many|.|14|TRBV5-1|TRBJ1-1
CASSYRDSNTEAFF
TGCGCCAGCAGCTACAGGGATTCGAACACTGAAGCTTTCTTT
>many|TRBD2|13|TRBV12-3/TRBV12-4|TRBJ2-2
CAIAGGSTGELFF
TGTGCAATAGCGGGAGGTTCGACCGGGGAGCTGTTTTTT
>many|.|14|TRBV15|TRBJ2-2
CATSRDLSAGELFF
TGTGCCACCAGCAGAGATCTCAGTGCCGGGGAGCTGTTTTTT
>.|.|16|TRBV2|TRBJ1-1
CASSGEAVQPNTEAFF
TGTGCCAGCAGTGGGGAGGCAGTTCAACCGAACACTGAAGCTTTCTTT
>.|TRBD2|16|TRBV10-1|TRBJ2-1
CASSELLAVSYNEQFF
TGCGCCAGCAGTGAGCTTCTAGCGGTCTCCTACAATGAGCAGTTCTTC
>many|TRBD2|17|TRBV3-1|TRBJ2-1
CASSQDPSGSSYNEQFF
TGTGCCAGCAGCCAAGATCCTAGCGGGAGCTCCTACAATGAGCAGTTCTTC
>many|.|15|TRBV4-3|TRBJ2-1
CASSQYSGIGNEQFF
TGCGCCAGCAGCCAGTACTCCGGGATCGGCAATGAGCAGTTCTTC
>many|TRBD1|16|TRBV7-6|TRBJ1-1
CASSRFLTGRNTEAFF
TGTGCCAGCAGCCGATTCCTGACAGGGCGGAACACTGAAGCTTTCTTT
>many|TRBD1|13|TRBV28|TRBJ2-7
CATQLTGGNEQYF
TGTGCCACACAATTGACAGGGGGCAACGAGCAGTACTTC
>many|TRBD2|17|TRBV10-3|TRBJ2-1
CAISVGSSGSVYNEQFF
TGTGCCATCAGTGTTGGGTCTAGCGGGAGTGTGTACAATGAGCAGTTCTTC
>many|TRBD2|15|TRBV10-2|TRBJ2-1
CASSEGIAGYNEQFF
TGCGCCAGCAGTGAGGGGATAGCGGGGTACAATGAGCAGTTCTTC
>.|TRBD1|14|TRBV11-2|TRBJ1-4
CASSSPRDRTKLFF
TGTGCCAGCAGCTCCCCTCGGGACAGGACAAAACTGTTTTTT
>many|TRBD1|14|TRBV20-1|TRBJ1-1
CSASQGQGSTEAFF
TGCAGTGCTAGCCAAGGACAGGGAAGCACTGAAGCTTTCTTT
>.|TRBD2|15|TRBV7-2|TRBJ2-2
CASSLELAGLGELFF
TGTGCCAGCAGCTTAGAACTAGCGGGATTGGGGGAGCTGTTTTTT
>few|TRBD2|17|TRBV19|TRBJ2-1
CASIGRLAGVQGNEQFF
TGTGCCAGTATTGGCAGACTAGCGGGAGTCCAGGGGAATGAGCAGTTCTTC
>many|.|11|TRBV20-1|TRBJ2-3
CSARATDTQYF
TGCAGTGCTAGAGCAACAGATACGCAGTATTTT
>many|.|15|TRBV5-1|TRBJ2-2
CASSFAGQSVGELFF
TGCGCCAGCAGCTTCGCGGGACAGTCTGTAGGGGAGCTGTTTTTT
>many|.|13|TRBV20-1|TRBJ1-4
CSARPGGEEKLFF
TGCAGTGCTAGGCCTGGGGGTGAAGAAAAACTGTTTTTT
>many|TRBD2|15|TRBV20-1|TRBJ2-1
CSARVLTSEVIEQFF
TGCAGTGCTAGAGTATTGACTAGCGAGGTGATTGAGCAGTTCTTC
>few|.|14|TRBV30|TRBJ2-1
CAGFDRPSYNEQFF
TGTGCCGGTTTCGACAGGCCCTCCTACAATGAGCAGTTCTTC
>.|.|14|TRBV12-3/TRBV12-4|TRBJ1-5
CASSLWTGQWPQHF
TGTGCCAGCAGTCTTTGGACCGGTCAATGGCCCCAGCATTTT
>many|.|13|TRBV7-9|TRBJ1-4
CASSSTKGEKLFF
TGTGCCAGCAGCTCCACAAAAGGGGAAAAACTGTTTTTT
>many|.|11|TRBV6-5|TRBJ2-7
CASSNTYEQYF
TGTGCCAGCAGTAACACCTACGAGCAGTACTTC
>many|.|15|TRBV3-1|TRBJ2-2
CASSQDPGLPGELFF
TGTGCCAGCAGCCAAGATCCGGGACTCCCCGGGGAGCTGTTTTTT
>many|.|15|TRBV18|TRBJ1-1
CASSPAGEGNTEAFF
TGTGCCAGCTCCCCTGCTGGTGAGGGTAACACTGAAGCTTTCTTT
>many|.|14|TRBV27|TRBJ2-5
CASSLEGTFETQYF
TGTGCCAGCAGTTTAGAGGGGACTTTCGAGACCCAGTACTTC
>many|.|14|TRBV4-3|TRBJ2-5
CASSQDMGGETQYF
TGCGCCAGCAGCCAAGATATGGGCGGGGAGACCCAGTACTTC
>few|TRBD2|15|TRBV11-2|TRBJ2-1
CASSLRRLAGYEQFF
TGTGCCAGCAGCTTGAGGAGACTAGCGGGATATGAGCAGTTCTTC
>many|TRBD2|17|TRBV7-6|TRBJ2-7
CASSLALRSGDTYEQYF
TGTGCCAGCAGCTTAGCGCTGCGTAGCGGGGATACCTACGAGCAGTACTTC
>many|.|16|TRBV3-1|TRBJ1-1
CASSQDVGGVDTEAFF
TGTGCCAGCAGCCAAGATGTGGGGGGGGTGGACACTGAAGCTTTCTTT
>many|.|15|TRBV3-1|TRBJ2-7
CASSQEPLGVYEQYF
TGTGCCAGCAGCCAAGAACCACTAGGGGTCTACGAGCAGTACTTC
>many|.|16|TRBV4-3|TRBJ1-6
CASSQEGGGLNSPLHF
TGCGCCAGCAGCCAAGAGGGGGGGGGACTAAATTCACCCCTCCACTTT
>many|.|15|TRBV6-5|TRBJ1-2
CASSYEAGILYGYTF
TGTGCCAGCAGTTACGAGGCGGGGATTCTCTATGGCTACACCTTC